Here is one TCR beta chain with its context. Its antigen remains unidentified. No clone much larger than this one lies a single base away; base qualities are absent. This sample also contains other DNA sequences that code for the same CDR3. The cohort comprised 550 to 700 healthy bone marrow donors. All cohort members were sampled while nominally healthy, although unrecorded immune exposures were likely present. The donor tested CMV seronegative and was one of the 352 seronegative cohort members. A peripheral blood sample was provided by each donor, and peripheral blood mononuclear cells were used for TCR beta sequencing. The Qiagen DNeasy Blood Extraction Kit was used to extract genomic DNA from the blood cell samples. The data originate from a study of cytomegalovirus exposure and HLA in healthy donors (dated by TCRdb to about 2017). Describing the broader study: In an earlier analysis of around 540 of the donors, approximately 300 Gb of sequence data and 95 million to 130 million unique TCR beta sequences from 150 million to 200 million T cells were reported. To predict cytomegalovirus infection status, the study brought together high-throughput TCR immunosequencing, statistical association of individual TCRs with disease status, and machine learning. To study patterns of TCR occurrence, a later analysis re-analyzed previously published TCR beta repertoires from 650 to 750 donors and added high-resolution HLA genotyping. Typing coverage differed by locus: A, B, C, DRB1 and DQB1 were typed in about 620-630 donors, DQA1 in approximately 520, DPA1 in approximately 600, and DPB1 in just under 490. Using immunosequencing, the study profiled T cell repertoires from 500 to 800 subjects and related those repertoires to cytomegalovirus serostatus. Of the 350 to 450 genotyped donors, 81% fell in the genetic ancestry cluster associated with self-reported Caucasian donors. Donor age, sex, ethnicity and CMV serostatus were compiled alongside the repertoire data. An earlier analysis of approximately 500 of the donors applied high-throughput TCR beta sequencing to assess whether each TCR beta V gene segment acted as functional or pseudogenic. The later analysis used no new phenotypic data to find candidate immune exposures, relying instead on TCR beta sequences and their occurrence across donors. An early release covering around 630 HLA-typed donors comprised about 310 gigabases of sequencing data and 65 million to 100 million unique TCR sequences. Besides the first cohort of 666 subjects, a separate validation cohort made up of 95 to 150 different subjects was used. Class I and class II HLA loci were covered by the typing at four-digit resolution. All discovery cohort repertoires had been generated on a single sequencing platform. Four or five DR-DQ haplotypes were handled as single units for association and clustering because linkage in the cohort was strong. The study aimed to test whether cataloging public T cell receptors could reveal signatures of past pathogen exposure. On average, around 240,000 unique TCR beta nucleotide sequences were sequenced per donor among 398 genotyped donors of the cohort, with roughly 18% of those sequences being non-productive. A later genetic analysis used genome-wide SNP genotypes for about 55% of the 666 donors, treating that subset as a discovery cohort. Results the study describes overall, beyond this receptor: A later analysis reported that several top co-occurrence clusters appeared linked to parvovirus B19, influenza, CMV and Epstein-Barr virus. Because counts were too low, some 17 rarely observed V segments, including chromosome 9 orphons, were excluded from the earlier analysis of fewer than 650 of the donors. Linkage disequilibrium might explain the correlated functional status among segregating V segments, but an unknown experimental factor could not be excluded. Broadly in line with IMGT annotations, most TCR beta V segments showed up in productive rearrangements about 87% or about 30% of the time in an earlier analysis of about 500 of the donors. The presence/absence analyses assumed that sequencing depth was roughly uniform across donors, and that assumption may not be true. The classifier was reported to diagnose cytomegalovirus status with high specificity and sensitivity in both the original cohort and the validation cohort. Compared with equally common non-associated chains, HLA-associated TCR beta chains in a later analysis were more clonally expanded and had lower generation probabilities. Specific HLA alleles were associated with over 15,000 TCR beta sequences at a false discovery rate of 0.05 in a later analysis. Compared with the 666-donor mean, donors in an Asian-associated ancestry cluster had fewer N-insertions in productive TCRs, according to a later genetic analysis. A cluster of highly shared sequence variants was judged likely to be a technical artifact of the sequencing pipeline. A few of the identified cytomegalovirus-associated TCR beta chains were confirmed in vitro to be specific for cytomegalovirus antigens. Because some donors lacked HLA typing at each locus, the association tests relied only on the typed subset. According to the authors, the approach could potentially be generalized to other disease states and immunological phenotypes. A further reported finding was that TCR beta sequences accurately predicted the HLA-A and HLA-B alleles for most subjects in the first cohort. While some public TCRs were present in many individuals, most TCR sequences turned up only very rarely across donors. A later analysis found that TCR association rates varied across HLA loci, with DRB1 alleles showing the most associated TCRs and HLA-C alleles the fewest. A later genetic analysis associated a missense DCLRE1C variant with V-gene and J-gene trimming of TCR beta chains, and an independent cohort replicated the association. This cohort had only TCR beta chains sequenced, and the lack of alpha or paired-chain data limited which features could be detected. Most CMV-associated TCR beta chains appeared to be HLA-restricted in a later analysis, and the HLA associations seemed to be driven largely by CMV exposure. Immune exposure information for the cohort was limited to CMV serostatus. The study gave a list of over 150 TCR beta chains associated with cytomegalovirus. Strong co-occurrence of HLA alleles, especially DR and DQ, made assigning TCR associations to individual alleles difficult.

The library was built by means of the immunoSEQ multiplex PCR assay. The multiplex PCR relied on a mix of 60 forward primers for TCR Vbeta segments and 13 reverse primers for TCR Jbeta segments. Amplification of the CDR3 region of rearranged TCR beta genes was performed with a multiplex PCR assay on genomic DNA. Amplified TCR beta libraries were sequenced as 87-base-pair reads on the Illumina HiSeq System. The authors' pipeline ran thus. Across the 670 or so repertoires, a later analysis counted about 81 million unique TCR beta chains, roughly 11 million of which were shared by at least two donors. Raw reads were error-corrected and collapsed into unique sequences by a nearest-neighbor algorithm in which closely related sequences were merged to remove PCR and sequencing errors. V, D and J gene segments were assigned by aligning CDR3 sequences to IMGT reference sequences. For a sequence to be retained, a match of at least six nucleotides was required to both a V gene segment and a J gene segment. Rearrangements were called productive when the CDR3 lacked stop codons and stayed in frame with V and J; all others were non-productive. Following IMGT convention, CDR3 was defined as the stretch from the second conserved V-encoded cysteine to the conserved J-encoded phenylalanine. Sequences without an unambiguous match to a single V gene segment were excluded from the earlier analysis of approximately 600 of the donors. In an earlier analysis of several hundred of the donors, V segments were called functional above 56.7% productive rearrangements and were called segregating when the between-donor standard deviation exceeded 5%. To diagnose cytomegalovirus status from the catalog of TCR beta chain sequences, a statistical classification framework was built. A later analysis assigned V and J genes by comparing TCR nucleotide sequences with IMGT/GENE-DB human TR gene sequences. In a later analysis, CDR3 sequences and most-parsimonious VDJ recombination scenarios were assigned using the TCRdist pipeline. A later analysis defined each TCR beta chain by its CDR3 amino acid sequence plus V-gene family, and excluded reads lacking a unique V-gene family. As a way to deal with suspected cross-contamination and a sequencing artifact, a later analysis dropped 592 nucleotide sequences that were highly shared and had low generation probability. In a later analysis, a clonal expansion index was calculated for each public chain from normalized within-repertoire ranks of inferred template counts. In a later analysis, generation probabilities were computed using a VDJ recombination model fitted to out-of-frame rearrangements, and the results were checked against IGoR. In a later analysis, TCR-TCR, TCR-HLA and TCR-CMV co-occurrence was scored with hypergeometric tests, and a repertoire-size bias correction was applied to TCR pairs. A later analysis estimated false discovery rates by permuting HLA or CMV assignments 20 times. In a later analysis, co-occurring TCRs were grouped using DBSCAN, with TCRdist sequence similarity added in when clustering inside HLA-allele-positive subsets. Repertoires with fewer than 30,000 or more than 120,000 public chains, plus five repertoires with anomalous nucleotide sharing, were excluded from co-occurrence clustering. Entries here come from immuneACCESS through TCRdb and include only in-frame sequences with V and J called. Some clones fail to appear in such tables; in the studies checked, an unresolved V gene covers under half of the shortfall, and the cause of the remainder is unknown. V and J calls and clone size come straight from that table; D and trimming were deduced from the DNA. This sample has 110,000 to 150,000 clones in its table, and 60% to 75% of those were observed once. Roughly 6.6% of the sample comes from the top ten.

The sequencing input was PBMCs. The sequence derives from a man aged 30 to 39 in good health and CMV-seronegative.

The CDR3 protein: CASKNRDSPLHF. The bases are TGTGCCAGCAAAAACCGAGATTCACCCCTCCACTTT. The chain uses TRBV2 and TRBJ1-6; a confident D gene designation cannot be given. V lost 7 bases and J lost 8 bases; the stretch between them is 9 bases long. The germline V gene provides CDR1 SNHLY and CDR2 FYNNEI. The CDR3 starts with the cysteine, ends with the phenylalanine, and has 12 residues. The entry retains the CDR3 DNA only, 36 bases that are in frame from base 1.